This T cell receptor (beta chain) was identified during a study of spatial heterogeneity in lung cancer. The library protocol tagged each TCR cDNA with a unique molecular identifier. TCRdb used MiXCR to reprocess the 5' RACE reads, holding one entry per CDR3 protein. This table has 20,000 to 25,000 distinct CDR3 sequences, about 6% appearing once. This clonotype is medium-sized within its sample. The antigen is undetermined. Time point here: sample taken at primary tumor resection. The cohort: around 79 early-stage, untreated non-small cell lung cancer patients. Frozen PBMC, nontumor lung or tumor provided whole RNA, which was sequenced unsorted. Germline-derived CDR1 and CDR2 are MDHEN and SYDVKM. V lost 6 bases, J lost 2 bases, and 11 bases lay in between. This CDR3 contains 14 residues. The study, taken as a whole, reports: Tumor T cells had an estimated coverage that came to approximately 6.3% for alpha chains and 13% for beta chains. Tumor mutation counts were tracked by expanded intratumoral alpha and beta TCR counts.

The starting material was lung tumor tissue, obtained at surgery. The chain couples TRBV28 to TRBJ1-5, with D uncertain. The clonotype originates from a male donor with early-stage non-small cell lung cancer. The DNA for the CDR3 is TGTGCCAGCAGACCTCCTGGGGGCAATCAGCCCCAGCATTTT. It translates to CASRPPGGNQPQHF.